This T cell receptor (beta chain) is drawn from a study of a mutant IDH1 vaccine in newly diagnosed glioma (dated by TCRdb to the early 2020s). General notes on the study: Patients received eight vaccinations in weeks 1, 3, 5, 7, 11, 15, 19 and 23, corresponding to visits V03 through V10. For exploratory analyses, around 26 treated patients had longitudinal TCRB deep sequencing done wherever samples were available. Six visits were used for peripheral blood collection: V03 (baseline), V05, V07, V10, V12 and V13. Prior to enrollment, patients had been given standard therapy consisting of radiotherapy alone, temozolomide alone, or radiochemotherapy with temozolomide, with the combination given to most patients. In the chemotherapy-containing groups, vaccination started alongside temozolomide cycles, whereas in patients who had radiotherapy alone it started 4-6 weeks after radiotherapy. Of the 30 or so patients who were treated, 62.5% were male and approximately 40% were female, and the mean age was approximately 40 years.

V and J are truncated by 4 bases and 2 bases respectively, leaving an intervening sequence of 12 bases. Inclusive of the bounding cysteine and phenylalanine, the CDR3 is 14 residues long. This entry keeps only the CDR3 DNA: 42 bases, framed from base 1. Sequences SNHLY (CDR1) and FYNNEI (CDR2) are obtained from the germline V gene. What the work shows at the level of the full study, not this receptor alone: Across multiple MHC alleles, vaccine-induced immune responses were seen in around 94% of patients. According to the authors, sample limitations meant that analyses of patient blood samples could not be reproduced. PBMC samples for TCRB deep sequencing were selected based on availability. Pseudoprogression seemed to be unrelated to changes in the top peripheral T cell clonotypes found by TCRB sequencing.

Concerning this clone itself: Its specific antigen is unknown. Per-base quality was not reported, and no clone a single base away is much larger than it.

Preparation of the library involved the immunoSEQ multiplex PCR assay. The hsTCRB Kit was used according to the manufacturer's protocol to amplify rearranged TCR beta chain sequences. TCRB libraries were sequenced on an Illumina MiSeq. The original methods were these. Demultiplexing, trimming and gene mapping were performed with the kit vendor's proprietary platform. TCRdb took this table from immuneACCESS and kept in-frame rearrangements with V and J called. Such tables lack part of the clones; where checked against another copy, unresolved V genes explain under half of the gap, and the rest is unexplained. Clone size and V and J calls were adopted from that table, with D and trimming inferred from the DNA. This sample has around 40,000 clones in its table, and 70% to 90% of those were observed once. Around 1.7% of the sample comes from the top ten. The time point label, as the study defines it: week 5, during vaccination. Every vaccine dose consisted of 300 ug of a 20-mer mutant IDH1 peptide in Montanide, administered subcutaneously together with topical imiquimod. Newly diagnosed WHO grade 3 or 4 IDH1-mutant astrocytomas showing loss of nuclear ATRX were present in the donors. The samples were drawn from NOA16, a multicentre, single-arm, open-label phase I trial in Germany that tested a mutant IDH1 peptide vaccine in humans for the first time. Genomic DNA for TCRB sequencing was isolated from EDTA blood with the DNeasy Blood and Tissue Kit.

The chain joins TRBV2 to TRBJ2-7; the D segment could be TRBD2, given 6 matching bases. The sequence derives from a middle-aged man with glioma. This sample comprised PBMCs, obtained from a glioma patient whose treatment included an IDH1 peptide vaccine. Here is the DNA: TGTGCCAGCAGTGGAAGGGACTCCACCTACGAGCAGTACTTC. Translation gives CASSGRDSTYEQYF.